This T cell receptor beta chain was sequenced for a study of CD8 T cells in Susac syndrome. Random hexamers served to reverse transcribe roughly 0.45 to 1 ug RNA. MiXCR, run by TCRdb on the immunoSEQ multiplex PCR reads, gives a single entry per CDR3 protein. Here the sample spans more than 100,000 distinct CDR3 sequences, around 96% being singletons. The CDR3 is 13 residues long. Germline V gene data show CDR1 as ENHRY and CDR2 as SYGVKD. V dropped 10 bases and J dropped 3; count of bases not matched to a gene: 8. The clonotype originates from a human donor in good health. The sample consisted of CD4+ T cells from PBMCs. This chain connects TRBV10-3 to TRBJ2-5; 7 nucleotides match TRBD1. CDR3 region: CATRRDSEETQYF. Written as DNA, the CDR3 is TGTGCCACCCGCCGGGACAGTGAAGAGACCCAGTACTTC.